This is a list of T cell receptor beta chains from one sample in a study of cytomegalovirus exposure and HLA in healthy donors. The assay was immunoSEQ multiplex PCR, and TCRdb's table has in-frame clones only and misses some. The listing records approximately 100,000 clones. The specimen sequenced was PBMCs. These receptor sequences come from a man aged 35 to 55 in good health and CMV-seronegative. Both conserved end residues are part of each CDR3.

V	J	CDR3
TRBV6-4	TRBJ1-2	CASSQGRGYGYTF
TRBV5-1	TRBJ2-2	CASSLGRGFTGELFF
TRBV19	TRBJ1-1	CASSIGRDKAFF
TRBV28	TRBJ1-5	CASSRTGGWQPQHF
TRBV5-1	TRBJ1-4	CASSPGTINEKLFF
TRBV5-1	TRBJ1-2	CASSLAGGENYGYTF
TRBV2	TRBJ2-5	CASSGDRGRETQYF
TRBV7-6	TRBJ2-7	CASSPRGLGYEQYF
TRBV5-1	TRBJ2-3	CASSYWDSGRGPSTDTQYF
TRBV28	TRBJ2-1	CASQLYSGVNNEQFF
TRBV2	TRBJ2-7	CASGLGSGEQYF
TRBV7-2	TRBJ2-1	CASSLDRGDEQFF
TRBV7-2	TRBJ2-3	CASSLRDSSDTQYF
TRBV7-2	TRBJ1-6	CASSLDPGYNSPLHF
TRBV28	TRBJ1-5	CASWMRGNQPQHF
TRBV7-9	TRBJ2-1	CASSLGRASYNEQFF
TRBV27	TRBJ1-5	CASKQGNQPQHF
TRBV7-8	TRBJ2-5	CASSPGESQETQYF
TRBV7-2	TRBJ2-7	CASSFSGDSYEQYF
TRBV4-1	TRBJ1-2	CASSPGAAENYGYTF
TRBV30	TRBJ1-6	CAWSAGQGSSPLHF
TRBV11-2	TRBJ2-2	CASSPSGRWTGELFF
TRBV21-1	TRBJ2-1	CASSKASSGRLSYNEQFF
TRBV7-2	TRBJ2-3	CASSPGQGTDTQYF
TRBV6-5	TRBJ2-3	CASNPGQSTDTQYF
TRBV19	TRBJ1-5	CASSLTAYSNQPQHF
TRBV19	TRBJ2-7	CASSIAAGTGSYEQYF
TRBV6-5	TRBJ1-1	CASSYLGGGNTEAFF
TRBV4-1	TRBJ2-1	CASSQGTSGSRNEQFF
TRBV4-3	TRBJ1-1	CASSQGRGKLNTEAFF
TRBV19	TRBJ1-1	CATVPGQGYMAEAFF
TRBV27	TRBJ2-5	CASSAFETSGAETQYF
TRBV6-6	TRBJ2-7	CASTHRDFTSYEQYF
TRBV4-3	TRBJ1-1	CASSQGIGTGPEAFF
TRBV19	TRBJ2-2	CATRDGRAAGELFF
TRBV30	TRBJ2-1	CAWSEGQGSYNEQFF
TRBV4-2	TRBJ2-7	CASSLEAGGGAEQYF
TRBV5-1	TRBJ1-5	CASSLVGDQPQHF
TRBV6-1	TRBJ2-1	CASCTSGGANEQFF
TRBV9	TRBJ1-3	CASSARWTASGNTIYF
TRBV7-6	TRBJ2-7	CASSQRQGVYEQYF
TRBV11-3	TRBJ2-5	CASSSGGRHQQYF
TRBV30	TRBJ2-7	CAWRQGYEQYF
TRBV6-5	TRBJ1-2	CASSYIRTGGSYGYTF
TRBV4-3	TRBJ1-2	CASSQEWARGYGYTF
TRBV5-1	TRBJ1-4	CASSLGGLNEKLFF
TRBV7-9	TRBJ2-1	CASSWDSYNEQFF
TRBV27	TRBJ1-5	CASSPRTGALADNQPQHF
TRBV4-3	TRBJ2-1	CASSQGGGSLRNEQFF
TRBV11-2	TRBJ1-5	CASSLILTGLSNQPQHF
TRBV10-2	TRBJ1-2	CASSYYRGPNYGYTF
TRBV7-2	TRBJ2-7	CASSLPDKSSYEQYF